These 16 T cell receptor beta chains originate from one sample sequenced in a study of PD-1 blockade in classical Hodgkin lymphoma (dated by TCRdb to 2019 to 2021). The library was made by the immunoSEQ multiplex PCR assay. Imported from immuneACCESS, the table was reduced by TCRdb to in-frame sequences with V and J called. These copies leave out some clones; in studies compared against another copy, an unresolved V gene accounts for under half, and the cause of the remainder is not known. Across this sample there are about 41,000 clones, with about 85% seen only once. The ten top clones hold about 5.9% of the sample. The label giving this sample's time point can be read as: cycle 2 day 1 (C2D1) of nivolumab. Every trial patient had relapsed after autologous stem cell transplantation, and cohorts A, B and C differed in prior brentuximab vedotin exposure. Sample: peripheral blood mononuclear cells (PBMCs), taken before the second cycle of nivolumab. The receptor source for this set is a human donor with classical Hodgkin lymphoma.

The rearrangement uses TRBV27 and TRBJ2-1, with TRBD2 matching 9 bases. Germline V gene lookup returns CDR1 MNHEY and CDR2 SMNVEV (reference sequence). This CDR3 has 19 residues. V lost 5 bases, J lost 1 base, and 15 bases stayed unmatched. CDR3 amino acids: CASSISGRLAGKSYNEQFF. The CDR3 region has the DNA TGTGCCAGCAGTATCTCAGGGAGGCTAGCGGGAAAATCCTACAATGAGCAGTTCTTC.

This CDR3 is CASTGQVSTDTQYF. The CDR3 nucleotides are TGCGCCAGCACCGGACAGGTCAGCACAGATACGCAGTATTTT. V and J are TRBV10-2 and TRBJ2-3; 7 nucleotides line up with TRBD1. From germline, CDR1 is WSHSY and CDR2 SAAADI. V lost 7 bases and J lost 0; bases outside the gene matches: 4. This CDR3 spans 14 amino acids.

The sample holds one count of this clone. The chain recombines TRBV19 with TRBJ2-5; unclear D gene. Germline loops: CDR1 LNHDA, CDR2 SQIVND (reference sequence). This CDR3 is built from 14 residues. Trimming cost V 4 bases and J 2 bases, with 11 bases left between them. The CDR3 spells CASSSVNNQETQYF. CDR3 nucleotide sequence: TGTGCCAGTAGTAGTGTCAACAATCAAGAGACCCAGTACTTC.

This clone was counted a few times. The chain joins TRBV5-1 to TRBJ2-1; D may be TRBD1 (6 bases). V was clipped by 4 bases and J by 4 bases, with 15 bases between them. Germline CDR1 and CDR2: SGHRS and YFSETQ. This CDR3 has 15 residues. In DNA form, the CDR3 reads TGCGCCAGCAGCACTTCCGGGACAACTTACAATGAGCAGTTCTTC. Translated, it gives CASSTSGTTYNEQFF. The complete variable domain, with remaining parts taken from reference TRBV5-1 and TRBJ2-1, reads KAGVTQTPRYLIKTRGQQVTLSCSPISGHRSVSWYQQTPGQGLQFLFEYFSETQRNKGNFPGRFSGRQFSNSRSEMNVSTLELGDSALYLCASSTSGTTYNEQFFGPGTRLTVL.

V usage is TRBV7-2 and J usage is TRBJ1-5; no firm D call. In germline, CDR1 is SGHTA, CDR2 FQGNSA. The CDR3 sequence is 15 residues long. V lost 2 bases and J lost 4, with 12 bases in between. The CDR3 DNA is TGTGCCAGCAGCTTACCGGGATCAGGAAATCAGCCCCAGCATTTT. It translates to CASSLPGSGNQPQHF.

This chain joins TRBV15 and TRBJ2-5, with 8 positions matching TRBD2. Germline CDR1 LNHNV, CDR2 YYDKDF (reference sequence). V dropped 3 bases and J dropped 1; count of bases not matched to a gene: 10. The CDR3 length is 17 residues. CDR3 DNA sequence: TGTGCCACCAGCAGGGAGCTGATAGCGGGGACCCAAGAGACCCAGTACTTC. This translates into CATSRELIAGTQETQYF. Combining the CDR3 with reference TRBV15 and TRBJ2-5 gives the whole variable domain DAMVIQNPRYQVTQFGKPVTLSCSQTLNHNVMYWYQQKSSQAPKLLFHYYDKDFNNEADTPDNFQSRRPNTSFCFLDIRSPGLGDTAMYLCATSRELIAGTQETQYFGPGTRLLVL.

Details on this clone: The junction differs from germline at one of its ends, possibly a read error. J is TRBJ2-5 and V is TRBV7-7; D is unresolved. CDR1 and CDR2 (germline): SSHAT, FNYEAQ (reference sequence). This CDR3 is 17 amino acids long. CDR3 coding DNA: TGTGCTAGCAGCTTATTTGGAAGCGATCCGTTCCAAGAGACCCAGTACTTC. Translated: CASSLFGSDPFQETQYF.

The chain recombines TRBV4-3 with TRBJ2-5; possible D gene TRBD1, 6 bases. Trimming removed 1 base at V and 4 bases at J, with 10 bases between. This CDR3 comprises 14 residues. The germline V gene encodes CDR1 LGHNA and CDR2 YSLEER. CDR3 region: CASSQGLGAETQYF. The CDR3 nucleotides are TGCGCCAGCAGCCAAGGACTGGGGGCAGAGACCCAGTACTTC.

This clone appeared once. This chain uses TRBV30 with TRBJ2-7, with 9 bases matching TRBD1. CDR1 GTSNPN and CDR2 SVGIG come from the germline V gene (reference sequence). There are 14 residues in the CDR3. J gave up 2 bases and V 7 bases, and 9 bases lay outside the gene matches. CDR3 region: CALSPGQGPYEQYF. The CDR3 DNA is TGTGCCTTATCGCCGGGACAGGGCCCCTACGAGCAGTACTTC.

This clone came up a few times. The CDR3 sequence: CASSVTGSHEQYF. CDR3 sequence (DNA): TGTGCCAGCAGTGTTACAGGGTCCCACGAGCAGTACTTC. V and J are TRBV6-5 and TRBJ2-7, with D possibly TRBD1 on 6 matching bases. V lost 5 bases and J lost 5, with 13 bases in between. Germline V gives CDR1 MNHEY, CDR2 SVGAGI. The CDR3 has 13 amino acids.

CDR3 protein: CASSLGSSGGETQYF. CDR3 coding DNA: TGTGCCAGCAGCCTCGGTTCTAGCGGGGGGGAGACCCAGTACTTC. The chain combines TRBV5-5 with TRBJ2-5, with 11 bases fitting TRBD2. The CDR3 sequence is 15 residues long. Germline V gives CDR1 SGHKS, CDR2 YYEKEE (reference sequence). The J segment lost 5 bases and the V segment lost 4 bases, leaving 7 bases of the junction unmatched.

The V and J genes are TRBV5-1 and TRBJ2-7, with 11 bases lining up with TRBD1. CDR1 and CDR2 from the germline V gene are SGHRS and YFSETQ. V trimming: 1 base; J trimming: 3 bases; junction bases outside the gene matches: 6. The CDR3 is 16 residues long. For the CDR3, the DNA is TGCGCCAGCAGCTTGACCGGGACAGGGGGATTCTACGAGCAGTACTTC. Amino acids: CASSLTGTGGFYEQYF.

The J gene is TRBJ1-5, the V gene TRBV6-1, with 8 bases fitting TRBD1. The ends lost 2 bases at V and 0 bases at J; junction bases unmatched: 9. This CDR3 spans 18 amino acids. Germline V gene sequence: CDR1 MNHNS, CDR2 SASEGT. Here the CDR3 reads CASSETFGTGHSNQPQHF. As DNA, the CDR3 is TGTGCCAGCAGTGAAACCTTTGGGACAGGCCATAGCAATCAGCCCCAGCATTTT.

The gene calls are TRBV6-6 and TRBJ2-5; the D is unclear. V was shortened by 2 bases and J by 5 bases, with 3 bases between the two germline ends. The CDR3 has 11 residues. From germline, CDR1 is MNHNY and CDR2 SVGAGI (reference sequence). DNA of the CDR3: TGTGCCAGCAGTTACGGGGAGACCCAGTACTTC. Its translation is CASSYGETQYF.

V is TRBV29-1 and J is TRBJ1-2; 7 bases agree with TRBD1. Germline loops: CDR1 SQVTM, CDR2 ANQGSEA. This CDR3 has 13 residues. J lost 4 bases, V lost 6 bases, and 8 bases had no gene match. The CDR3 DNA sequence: TGCAGCGTCCGACAGGGCCTTAGCTATGGCTACACCTTC. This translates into CSVRQGLSYGYTF.

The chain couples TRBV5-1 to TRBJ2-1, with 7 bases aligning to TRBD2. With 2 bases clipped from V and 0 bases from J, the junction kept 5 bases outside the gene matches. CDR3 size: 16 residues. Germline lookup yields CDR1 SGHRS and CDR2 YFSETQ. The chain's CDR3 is CASSLEWDYSYNEQFF. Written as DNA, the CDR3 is TGCGCCAGCAGCTTAGAATGGGACTACTCCTACAATGAGCAGTTCTTC.